This TCR beta chain was recovered during a study of beta chain features in type 1 diabetes. Regarding the study as a whole: Sequencing of cDNA might inflate the share of cells that strongly express TCR. The study found that naive, central memory and Treg TCRB repertoires appeared more similar in patients than in healthy donors. Shorter TCRB CDR3s, moderately but significantly so, marked every one of the four CD4+ subsets in Type 1 diabetes patients.

The authors sorted CD4+ naive, central memory, regulatory and stem cell-like memory cells via CD45RO/CCR7/CD25/CD127/CD95/CD27. Purity above 95% was achieved in all sorted populations. Comments on this clone: Its antigen remains unidentified.

Expressed TCRB transcripts were sequenced because the entire RNA isolate underwent reverse transcription. The method was immunoSEQ multiplex PCR; TCRdb's version includes in-frame clones alone and lacks a portion of them. The sample has 45,000 to 60,000 clones, about 48% seen once. This sequence was found in a young man with type 1 diabetes. Sequencing was done on a sample of stem cell memory CD4+ T cells from blood.

CDR3 residues: CASSFTIRAGTEAFF. The CDR3 DNA reads TGTGCCAGCAGCTTCACCATCCGAGCGGGCACTGAAGCTTTCTTT. The chain employs TRBV7-2 and TRBJ1-1; no reliable D call. Per germline, CDR1 SGHTA and CDR2 FQGNSA. This CDR3 contains 15 residues. V lost 3 bases, J lost 4 bases, and 15 bases lay in between.